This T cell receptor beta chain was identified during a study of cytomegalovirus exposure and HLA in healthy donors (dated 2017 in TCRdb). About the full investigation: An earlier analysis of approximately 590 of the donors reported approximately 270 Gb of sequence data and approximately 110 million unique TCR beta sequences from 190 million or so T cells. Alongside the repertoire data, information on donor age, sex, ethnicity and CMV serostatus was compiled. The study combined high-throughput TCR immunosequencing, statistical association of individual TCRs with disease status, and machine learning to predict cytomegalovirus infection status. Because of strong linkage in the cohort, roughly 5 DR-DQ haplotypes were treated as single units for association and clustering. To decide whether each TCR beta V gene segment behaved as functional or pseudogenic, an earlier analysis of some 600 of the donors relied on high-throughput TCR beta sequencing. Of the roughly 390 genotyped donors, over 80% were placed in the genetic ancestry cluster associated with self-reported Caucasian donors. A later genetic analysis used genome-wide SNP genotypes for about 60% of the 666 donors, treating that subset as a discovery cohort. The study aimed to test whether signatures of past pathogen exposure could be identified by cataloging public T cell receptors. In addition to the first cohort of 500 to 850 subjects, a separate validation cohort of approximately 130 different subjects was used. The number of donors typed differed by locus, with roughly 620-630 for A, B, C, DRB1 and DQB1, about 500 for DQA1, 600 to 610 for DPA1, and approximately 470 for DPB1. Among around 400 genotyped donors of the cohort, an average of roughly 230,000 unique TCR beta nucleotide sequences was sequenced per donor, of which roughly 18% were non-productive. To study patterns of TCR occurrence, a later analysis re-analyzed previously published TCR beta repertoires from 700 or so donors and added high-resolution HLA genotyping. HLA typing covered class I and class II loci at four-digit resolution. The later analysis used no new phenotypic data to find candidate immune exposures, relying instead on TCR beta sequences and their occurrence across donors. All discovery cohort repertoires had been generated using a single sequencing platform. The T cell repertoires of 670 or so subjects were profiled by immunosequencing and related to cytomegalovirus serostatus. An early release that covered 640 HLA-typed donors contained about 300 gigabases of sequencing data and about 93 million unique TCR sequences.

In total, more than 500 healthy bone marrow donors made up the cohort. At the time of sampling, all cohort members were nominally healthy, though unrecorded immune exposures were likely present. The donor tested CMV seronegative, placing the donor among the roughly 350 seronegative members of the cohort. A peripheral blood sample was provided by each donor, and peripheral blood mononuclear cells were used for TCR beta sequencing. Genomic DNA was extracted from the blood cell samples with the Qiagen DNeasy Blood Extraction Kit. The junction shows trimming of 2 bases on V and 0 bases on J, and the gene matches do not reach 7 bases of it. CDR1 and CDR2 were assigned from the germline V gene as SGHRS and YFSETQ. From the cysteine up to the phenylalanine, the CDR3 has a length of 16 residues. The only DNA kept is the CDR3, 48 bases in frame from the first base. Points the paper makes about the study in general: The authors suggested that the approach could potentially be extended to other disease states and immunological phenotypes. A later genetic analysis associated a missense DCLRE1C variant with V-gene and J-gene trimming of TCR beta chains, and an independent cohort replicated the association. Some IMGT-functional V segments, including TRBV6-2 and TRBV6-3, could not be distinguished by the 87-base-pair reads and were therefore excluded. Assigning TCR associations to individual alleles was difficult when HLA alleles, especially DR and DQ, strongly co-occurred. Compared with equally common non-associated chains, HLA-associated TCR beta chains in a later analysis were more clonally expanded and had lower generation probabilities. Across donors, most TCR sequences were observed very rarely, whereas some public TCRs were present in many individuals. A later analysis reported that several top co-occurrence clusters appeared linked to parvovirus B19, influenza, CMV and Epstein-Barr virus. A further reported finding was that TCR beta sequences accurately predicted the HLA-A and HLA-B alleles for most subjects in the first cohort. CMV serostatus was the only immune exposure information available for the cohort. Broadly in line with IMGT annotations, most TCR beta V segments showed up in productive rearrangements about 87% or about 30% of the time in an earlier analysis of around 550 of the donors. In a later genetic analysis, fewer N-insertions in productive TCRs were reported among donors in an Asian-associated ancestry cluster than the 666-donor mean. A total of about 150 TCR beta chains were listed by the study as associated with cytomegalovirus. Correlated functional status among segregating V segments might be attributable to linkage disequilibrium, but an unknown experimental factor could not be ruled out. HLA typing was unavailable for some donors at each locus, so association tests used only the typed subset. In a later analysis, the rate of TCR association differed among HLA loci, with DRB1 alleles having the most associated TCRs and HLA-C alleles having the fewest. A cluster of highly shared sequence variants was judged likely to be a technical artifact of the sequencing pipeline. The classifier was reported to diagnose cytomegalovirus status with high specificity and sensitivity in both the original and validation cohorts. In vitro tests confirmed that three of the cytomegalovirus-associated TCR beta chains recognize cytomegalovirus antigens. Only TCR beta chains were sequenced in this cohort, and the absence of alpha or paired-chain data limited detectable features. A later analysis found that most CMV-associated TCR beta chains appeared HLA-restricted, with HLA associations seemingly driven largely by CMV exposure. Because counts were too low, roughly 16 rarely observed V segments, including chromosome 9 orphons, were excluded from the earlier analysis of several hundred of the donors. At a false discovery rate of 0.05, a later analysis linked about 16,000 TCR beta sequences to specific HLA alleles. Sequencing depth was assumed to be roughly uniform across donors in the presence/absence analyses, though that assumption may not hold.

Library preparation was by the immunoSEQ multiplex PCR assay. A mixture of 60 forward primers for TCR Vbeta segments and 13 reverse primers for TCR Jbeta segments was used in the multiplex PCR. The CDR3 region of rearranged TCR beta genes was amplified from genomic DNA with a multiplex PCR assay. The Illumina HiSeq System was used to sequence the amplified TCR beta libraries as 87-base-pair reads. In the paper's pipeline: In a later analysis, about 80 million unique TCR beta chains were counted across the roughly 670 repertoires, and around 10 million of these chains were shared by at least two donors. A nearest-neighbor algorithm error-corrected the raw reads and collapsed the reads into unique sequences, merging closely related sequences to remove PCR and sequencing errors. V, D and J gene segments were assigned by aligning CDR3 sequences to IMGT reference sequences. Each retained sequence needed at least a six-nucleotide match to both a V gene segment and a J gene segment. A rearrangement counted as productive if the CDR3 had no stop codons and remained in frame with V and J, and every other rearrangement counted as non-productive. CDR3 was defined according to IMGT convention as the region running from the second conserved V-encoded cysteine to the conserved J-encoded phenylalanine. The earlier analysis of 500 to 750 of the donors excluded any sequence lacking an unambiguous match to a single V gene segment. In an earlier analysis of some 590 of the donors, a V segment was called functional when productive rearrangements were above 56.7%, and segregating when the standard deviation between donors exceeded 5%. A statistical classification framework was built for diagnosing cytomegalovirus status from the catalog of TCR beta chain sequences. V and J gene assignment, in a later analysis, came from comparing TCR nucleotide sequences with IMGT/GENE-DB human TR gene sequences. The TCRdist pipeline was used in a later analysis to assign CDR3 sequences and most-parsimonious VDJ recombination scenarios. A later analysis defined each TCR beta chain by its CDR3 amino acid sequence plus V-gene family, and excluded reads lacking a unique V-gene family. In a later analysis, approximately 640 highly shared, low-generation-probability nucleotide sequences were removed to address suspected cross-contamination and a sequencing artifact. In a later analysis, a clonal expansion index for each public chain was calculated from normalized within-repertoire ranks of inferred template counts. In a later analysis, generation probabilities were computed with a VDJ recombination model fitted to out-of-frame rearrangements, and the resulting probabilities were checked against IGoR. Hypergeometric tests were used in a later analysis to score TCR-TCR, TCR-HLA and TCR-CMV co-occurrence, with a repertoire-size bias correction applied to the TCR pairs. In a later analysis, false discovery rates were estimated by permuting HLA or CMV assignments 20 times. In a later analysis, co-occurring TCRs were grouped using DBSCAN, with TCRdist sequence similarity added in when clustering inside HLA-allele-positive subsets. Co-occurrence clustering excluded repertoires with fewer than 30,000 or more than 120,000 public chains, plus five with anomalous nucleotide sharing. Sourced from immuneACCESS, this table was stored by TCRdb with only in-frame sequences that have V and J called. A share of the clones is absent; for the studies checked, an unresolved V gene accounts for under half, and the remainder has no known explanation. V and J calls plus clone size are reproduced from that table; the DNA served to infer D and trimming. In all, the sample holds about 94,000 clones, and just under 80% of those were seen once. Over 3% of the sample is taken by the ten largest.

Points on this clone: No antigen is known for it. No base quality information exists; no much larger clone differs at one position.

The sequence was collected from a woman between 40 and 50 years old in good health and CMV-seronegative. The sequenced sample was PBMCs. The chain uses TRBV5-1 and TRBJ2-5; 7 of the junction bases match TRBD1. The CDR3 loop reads CASSLTGAAYQETQYF. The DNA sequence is TGCGCCAGCAGCTTAACAGGGGCCGCATACCAAGAGACCCAGTACTTC.